This entry features one T cell receptor beta chain sequence. Its antigen is currently unknown. V was shortened by 3 bases and J by 1 base, with 10 bases between the two germline ends. The germline V gene encodes CDR1 SEHNR and CDR2 FQNEAQ (reference sequence). The CDR3 is made up of 15 amino acids. The data were obtained in a study of high-grade serous ovarian cancer treatment subgroups. The study's findings and limits: TCR relatedness rose with neoantigen level and trended with mutation load.

Generated by immunoSEQ multiplex PCR, the TCRdb table keeps only in-frame clones and is missing some. The sample lists about 8,500 clones, about 75% occurring once. Tumor samples were obtained before definitive surgery or chemotherapy. The sample was tumor tissue. The J gene is TRBJ1-5, the V gene TRBV7-9; D uncertain. The TCR originated in a human donor with high-grade serous ovarian cancer. CDR3 bases: TGTGCCAGCAGCTTTTGGGATGGGAGCAATCAGCCCCAGCATTTT. Translated, it gives CASSFWDGSNQPQHF.